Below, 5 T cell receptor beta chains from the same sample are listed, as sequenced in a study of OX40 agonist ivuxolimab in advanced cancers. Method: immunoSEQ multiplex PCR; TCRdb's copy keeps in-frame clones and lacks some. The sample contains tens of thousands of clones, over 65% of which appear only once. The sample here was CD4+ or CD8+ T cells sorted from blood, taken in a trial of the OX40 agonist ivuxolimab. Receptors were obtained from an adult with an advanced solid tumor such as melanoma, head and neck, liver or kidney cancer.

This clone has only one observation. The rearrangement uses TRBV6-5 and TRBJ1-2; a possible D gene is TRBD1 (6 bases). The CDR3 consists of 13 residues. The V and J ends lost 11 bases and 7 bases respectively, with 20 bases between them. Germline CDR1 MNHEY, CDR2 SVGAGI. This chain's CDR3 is CAGARTGRLGYTF. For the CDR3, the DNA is TGTGCCGGAGCCCGTACAGGGCGTCTTGGCTACACCTTC.

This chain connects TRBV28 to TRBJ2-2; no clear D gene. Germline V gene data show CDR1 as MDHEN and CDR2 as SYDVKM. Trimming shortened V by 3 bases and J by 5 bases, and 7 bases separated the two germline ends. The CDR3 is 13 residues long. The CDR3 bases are TGTGCCAGCAGTTTTAGGCGGACCGGGGAGCTGTTTTTT. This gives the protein CASSFRRTGELFF.

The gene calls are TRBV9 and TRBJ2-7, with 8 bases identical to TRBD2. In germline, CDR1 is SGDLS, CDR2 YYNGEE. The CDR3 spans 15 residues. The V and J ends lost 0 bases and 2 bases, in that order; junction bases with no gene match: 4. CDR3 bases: TGTGCCAGCAGCGTAGGGAGCGGGGGCACCTACGAGCAGTACTTC. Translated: CASSVGSGGTYEQYF.

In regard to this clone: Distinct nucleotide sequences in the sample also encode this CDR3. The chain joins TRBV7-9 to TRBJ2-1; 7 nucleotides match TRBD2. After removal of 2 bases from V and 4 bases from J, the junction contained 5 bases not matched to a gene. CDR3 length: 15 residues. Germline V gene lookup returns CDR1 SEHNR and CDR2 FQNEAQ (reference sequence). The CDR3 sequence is CASSLLAGGYNEQFF. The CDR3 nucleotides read TGTGCCAGCAGCTTATTAGCGGGTGGGTACAATGAGCAGTTCTTC.

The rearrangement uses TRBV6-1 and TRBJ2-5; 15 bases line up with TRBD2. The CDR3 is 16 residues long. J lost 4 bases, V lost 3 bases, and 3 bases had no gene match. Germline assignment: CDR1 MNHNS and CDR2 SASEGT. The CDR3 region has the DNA TGTGCCAGCAGTGACTGGGGACTAGCGGGGGGAGAGACCCAGTACTTC. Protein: CASSDWGLAGGETQYF.